The clone carrying this T cell receptor (beta chain) was detected once. Its specificity is not known. Looked up from germline, CDR1 is SNHLY and CDR2 is FYNNEI. CDR3 length: 16 residues. V was cut by 6 bases and J by 1 base, with 16 bases left in between. 13 Jbeta primers and 60 Vbeta primers were used for the PCR. Produced via immunoSEQ multiplex PCR; TCRdb's table is partial and in-frame only. The top ten hold about 4.2% of the sample, which has some 25,000 clones, about four fifths seen once. The entry originates in a study of cytomegalovirus exposure and HLA in healthy donors. Study results and caveats: In an earlier analysis, about 87% or about 30%: the productive usage of most TCR beta V segments. Using a false discovery rate of 0.05, a later analysis showed that roughly 16,000 TCR beta sequences were associated with HLA alleles.

Sequenced: PBMCs. The chain recombines TRBV2 with TRBJ2-1; no definite D call. The receptor was isolated from a male donor in good health and CMV-seronegative. The CDR3 protein is CASRRKISISYNEQFF. CDR3 DNA sequence: TGTGCCAGCAGGAGGAAGATATCAATTTCCTACAATGAGCAGTTCTTC.